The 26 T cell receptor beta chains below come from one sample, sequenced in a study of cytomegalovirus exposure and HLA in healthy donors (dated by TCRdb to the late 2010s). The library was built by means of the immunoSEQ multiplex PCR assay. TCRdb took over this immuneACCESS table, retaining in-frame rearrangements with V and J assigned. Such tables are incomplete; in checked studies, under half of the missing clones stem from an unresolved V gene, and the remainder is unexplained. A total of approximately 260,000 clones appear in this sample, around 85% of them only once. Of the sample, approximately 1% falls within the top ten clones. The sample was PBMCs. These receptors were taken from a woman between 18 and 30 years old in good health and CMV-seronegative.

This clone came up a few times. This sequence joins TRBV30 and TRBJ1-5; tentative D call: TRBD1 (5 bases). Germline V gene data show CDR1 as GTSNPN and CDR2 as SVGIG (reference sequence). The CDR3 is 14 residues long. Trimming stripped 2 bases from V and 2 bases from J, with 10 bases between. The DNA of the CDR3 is TGTGCCTGGAGTCTGACAGTGGGCAATCAGCCCCAGCATTTT. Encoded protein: CAWSLTVGNQPQHF.

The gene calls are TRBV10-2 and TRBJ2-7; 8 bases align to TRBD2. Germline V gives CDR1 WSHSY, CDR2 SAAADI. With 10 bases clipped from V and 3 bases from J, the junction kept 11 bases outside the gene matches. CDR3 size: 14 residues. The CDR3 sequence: CATDGTSALYEQYF. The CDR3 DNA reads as TGCGCCACGGACGGGACTAGTGCTCTCTACGAGCAGTACTTC.

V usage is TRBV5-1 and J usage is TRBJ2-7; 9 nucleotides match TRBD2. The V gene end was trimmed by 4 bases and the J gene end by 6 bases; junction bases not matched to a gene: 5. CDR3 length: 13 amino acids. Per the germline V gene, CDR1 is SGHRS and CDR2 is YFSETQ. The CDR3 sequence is CASSPGLAGEQYF. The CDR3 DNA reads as TGCGCCAGCAGCCCGGGACTAGCAGGCGAGCAGTACTTC.

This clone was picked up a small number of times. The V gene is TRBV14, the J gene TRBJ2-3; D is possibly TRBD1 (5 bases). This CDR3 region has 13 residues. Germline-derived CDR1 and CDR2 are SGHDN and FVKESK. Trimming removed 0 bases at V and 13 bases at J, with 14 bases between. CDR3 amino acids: CASSQDWQGWEYF. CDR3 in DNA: TGTGCCAGCAGCCAAGATTGGCAGGGATGGGAGTATTTT. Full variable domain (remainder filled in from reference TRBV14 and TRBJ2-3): EAGVTQFPSHSVIEKGQTVTLRCDPISGHDNLYWYRRVMGKEIKFLLHFVKESKQDESGMPNNRFLAERTGGTYSTLKVQPAELEDSGVYFCASSQDWQGWEYFGPGTRLTVL.

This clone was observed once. CDR3: CASSRNRGQGEQYF. The CDR3 DNA reads TGTGCCAGCAGCCGGAACAGGGGGCAGGGCGAGCAGTACTTC. J is TRBJ2-7 and V is TRBV9, with TRBD1 identical over 9 bases. The CDR3 covers 14 residues. CDR1 and CDR2 from the germline V gene are SGDLS and YYNGEE. V was clipped by 4 bases and J by 6 bases; unmatched bases: 8.

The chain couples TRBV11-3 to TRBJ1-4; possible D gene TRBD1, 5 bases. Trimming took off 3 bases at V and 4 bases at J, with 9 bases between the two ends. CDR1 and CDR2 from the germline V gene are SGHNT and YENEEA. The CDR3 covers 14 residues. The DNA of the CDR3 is TGTGCCAGCAGCTTCGACAGTAATAATGAAAAACTGTTTTTT. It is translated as CASSFDSNNEKLFF.

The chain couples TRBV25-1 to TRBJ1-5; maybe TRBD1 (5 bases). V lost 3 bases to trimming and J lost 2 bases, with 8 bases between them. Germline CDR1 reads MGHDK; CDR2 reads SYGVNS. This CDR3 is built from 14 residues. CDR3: CASSETEGNQPQHF. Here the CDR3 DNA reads TGTGCCAGCAGTGAGACAGAGGGCAATCAGCCCCAGCATTTT. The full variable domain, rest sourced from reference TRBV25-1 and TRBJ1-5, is EADIYQTPRYLVIGTGKKITLECSQTMGHDKMYWYQQDPGMELHLIHYSYGVNSTEKGDLSSESTVSRIRTEHFPLTLESARPSHTSQYLCASSETEGNQPQHFGDGTRLSIL.

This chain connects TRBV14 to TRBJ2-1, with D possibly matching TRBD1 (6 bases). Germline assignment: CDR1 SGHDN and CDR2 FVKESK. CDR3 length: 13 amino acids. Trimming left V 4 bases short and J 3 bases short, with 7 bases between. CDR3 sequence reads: CASSLGHYNEQFF. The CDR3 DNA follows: TGTGCCAGCAGCCTGGGACACTACAATGAGCAGTTCTTC.

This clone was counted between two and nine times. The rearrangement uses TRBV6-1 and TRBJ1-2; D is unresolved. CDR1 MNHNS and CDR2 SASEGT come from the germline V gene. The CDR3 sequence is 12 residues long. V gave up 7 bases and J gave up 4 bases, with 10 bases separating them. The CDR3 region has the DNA TGTGCCAGCACTCCAGGCACCTATGGCTACACCTTC. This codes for CASTPGTYGYTF.

The CDR3 region is CAISSGGADTQYF. The CDR3, as DNA: TGTGCCATCAGTTCAGGGGGCGCAGATACGCAGTATTTT. This chain uses TRBV10-3 with TRBJ2-3, with TRBD1 identical over 8 bases. Germline CDR1 and CDR2: ENHRY and SYGVKD. The V gene end was trimmed by 5 bases and the J gene end by 4 bases; junction bases not matched to a gene: 2. The CDR3 extends over 13 amino acids.

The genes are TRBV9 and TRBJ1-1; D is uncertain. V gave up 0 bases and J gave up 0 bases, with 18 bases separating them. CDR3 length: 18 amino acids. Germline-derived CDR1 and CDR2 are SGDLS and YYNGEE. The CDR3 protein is CASSVGGGSGRMNTEAFF. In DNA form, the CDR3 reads TGTGCCAGCAGCGTAGGTGGCGGGTCGGGCAGAATGAACACTGAAGCTTTCTTT.

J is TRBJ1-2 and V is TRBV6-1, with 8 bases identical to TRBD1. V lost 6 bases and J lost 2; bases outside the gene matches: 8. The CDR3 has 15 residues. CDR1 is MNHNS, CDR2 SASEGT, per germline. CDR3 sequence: CASRPGQVGNYGYTF. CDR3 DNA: TGTGCCAGCAGGCCGGGACAGGTTGGAAACTATGGCTACACCTTC.

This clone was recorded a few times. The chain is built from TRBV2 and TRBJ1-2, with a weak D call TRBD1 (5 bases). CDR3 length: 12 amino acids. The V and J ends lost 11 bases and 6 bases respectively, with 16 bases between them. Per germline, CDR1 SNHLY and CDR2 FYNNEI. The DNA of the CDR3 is TGTGCCGGCCGACAGATTAGTCATGGCTACACCTTC. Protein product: CAGRQISHGYTF.

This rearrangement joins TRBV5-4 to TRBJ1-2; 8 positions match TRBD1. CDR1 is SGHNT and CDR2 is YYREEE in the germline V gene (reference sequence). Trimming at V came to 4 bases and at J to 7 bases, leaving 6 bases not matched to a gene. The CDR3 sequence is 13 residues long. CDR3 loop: CASSPDRVSGYTF. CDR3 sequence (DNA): TGTGCCAGCAGCCCGGACAGGGTTAGTGGCTACACCTTC.

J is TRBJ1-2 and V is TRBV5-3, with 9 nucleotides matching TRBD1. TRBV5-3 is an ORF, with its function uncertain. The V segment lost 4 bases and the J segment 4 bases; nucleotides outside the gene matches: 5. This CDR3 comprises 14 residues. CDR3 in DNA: TGTGCCAGAAGCCACAGGGGGCGCATCTATGGCTACACCTTC. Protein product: CARSHRGRIYGYTF.

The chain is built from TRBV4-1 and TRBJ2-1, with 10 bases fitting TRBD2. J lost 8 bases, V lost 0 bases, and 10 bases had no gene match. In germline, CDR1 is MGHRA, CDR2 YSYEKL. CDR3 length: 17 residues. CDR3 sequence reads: CASSQEDLAGAIHEQFF. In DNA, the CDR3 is TGCGCCAGCAGCCAAGAGGATCTAGCGGGAGCAATACATGAGCAGTTCTTC.

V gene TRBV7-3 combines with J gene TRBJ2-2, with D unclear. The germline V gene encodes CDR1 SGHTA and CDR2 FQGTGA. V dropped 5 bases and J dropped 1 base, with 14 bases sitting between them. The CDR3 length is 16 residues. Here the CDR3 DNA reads TGTGCCAGCAGCAAATCGCTTGGGCAGAACACCGGGGAGCTGTTTTTT. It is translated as CASSKSLGQNTGELFF.

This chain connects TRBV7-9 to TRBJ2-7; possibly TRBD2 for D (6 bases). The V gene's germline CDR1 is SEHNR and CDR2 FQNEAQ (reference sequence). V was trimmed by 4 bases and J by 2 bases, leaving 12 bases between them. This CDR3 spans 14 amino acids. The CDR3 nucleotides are TGTGCCAGCAGCTACCGGGACTTCACCTACGAGCAGTACTTC. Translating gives CASSYRDFTYEQYF.

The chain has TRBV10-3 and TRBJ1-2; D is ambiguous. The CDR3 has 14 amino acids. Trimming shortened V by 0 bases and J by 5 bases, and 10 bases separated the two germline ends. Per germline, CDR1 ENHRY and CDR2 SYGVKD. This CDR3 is CAISESFGEYGYTF. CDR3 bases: TGTGCCATCAGTGAGTCCTTTGGAGAATATGGCTACACCTTC.

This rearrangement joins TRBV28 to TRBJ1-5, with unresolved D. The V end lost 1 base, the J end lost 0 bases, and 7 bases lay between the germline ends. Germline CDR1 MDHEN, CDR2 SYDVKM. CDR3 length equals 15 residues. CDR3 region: CASSLLRNSNQPQHF. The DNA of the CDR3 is TGTGCCAGCAGTTTATTGAGGAATAGCAATCAGCCCCAGCATTTT.

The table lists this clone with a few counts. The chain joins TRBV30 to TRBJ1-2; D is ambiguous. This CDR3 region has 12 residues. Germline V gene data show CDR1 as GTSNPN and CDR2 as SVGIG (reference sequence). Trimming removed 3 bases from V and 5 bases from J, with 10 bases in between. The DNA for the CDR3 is TGTGCCTGGAGAACGGGGTTTTATGGCTACACCTTC. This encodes CAWRTGFYGYTF.

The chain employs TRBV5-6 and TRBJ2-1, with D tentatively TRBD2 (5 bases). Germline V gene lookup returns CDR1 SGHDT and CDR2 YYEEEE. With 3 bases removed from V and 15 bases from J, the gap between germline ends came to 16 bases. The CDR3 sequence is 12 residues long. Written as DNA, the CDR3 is TGTGCCAGCAGCTCCGGACTTTCGGGGTGGTTCTTC. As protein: CASSSGLSGWFF.

The CDR3 nucleotides read TGTGCCAGCAGTGACTCCGGAGGGCTAGCGGGGAATCAGCAGTATTTT. Amino acid sequence: CASSDSGGLAGNQQYF. The J gene is TRBJ2-3, the V gene TRBV6-4, with TRBD2 matching 9 bases. This CDR3 is 16 amino acids long. V gave up 0 bases and J gave up 11 bases; unmatched junction bases: 12. Germline CDR1 MRHNA, CDR2 SNTAGT.

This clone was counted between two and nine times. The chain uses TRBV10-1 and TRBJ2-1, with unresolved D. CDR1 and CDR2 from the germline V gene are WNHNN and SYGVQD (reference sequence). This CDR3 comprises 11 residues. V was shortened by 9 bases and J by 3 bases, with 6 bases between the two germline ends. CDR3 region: CASALYNEQFF. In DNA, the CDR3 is TGCGCCAGTGCACTCTACAATGAGCAGTTCTTC.

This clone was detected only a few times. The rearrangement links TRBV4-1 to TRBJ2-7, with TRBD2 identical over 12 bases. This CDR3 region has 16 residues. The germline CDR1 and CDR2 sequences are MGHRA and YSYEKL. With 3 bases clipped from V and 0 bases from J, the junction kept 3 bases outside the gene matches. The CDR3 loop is CASSHPTSGSSYEQYF. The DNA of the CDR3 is TGCGCCAGCAGCCACCCGACTAGCGGGAGCTCCTACGAGCAGTACTTC.

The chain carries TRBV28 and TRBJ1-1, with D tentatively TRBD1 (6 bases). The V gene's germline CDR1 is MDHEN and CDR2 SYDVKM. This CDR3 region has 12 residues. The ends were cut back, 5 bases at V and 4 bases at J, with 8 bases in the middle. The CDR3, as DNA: TGTGCCAGCAGTGGGGGGGCCACTGAAGCTTTCTTT. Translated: CASSGGATEAFF.